These 17 T cell receptor beta chains were sequenced from one sample in a study of blood T cell repertoires in COVID-19 (dated by TCRdb to about 2020). Libraries were constructed by the immunoSEQ multiplex PCR assay. TCRdb limited this immuneACCESS table to in-frame rearrangements with V and J called. A share of clones is missing; checked studies link under half to unresolved V genes, and the rest is unexplained. This sample is represented by some 190,000 clones; about four fifths of them were singletons. Roughly 7.8% of the sample is in the top ten clones. The specimen was peripheral blood. These receptors were collected from a woman at least 80 years old with COVID-19, enrolled during active disease.

The V and J genes are TRBV29-1 and TRBJ2-3; perhaps TRBD2 as D (7 bases). Germline CDR1 SQVTM, CDR2 ANQGSEA. Trimming pared 6 bases from V and 6 bases from J, leaving 19 bases between. This CDR3 contains 14 residues. The chain's CDR3 is CSVKGGVEVDTQYF. In DNA, the CDR3 is TGCAGCGTGAAAGGGGGGGTAGAAGTTGATACGCAGTATTTT.

The chain joins TRBV5-1 to TRBJ1-1; D call uncertain. V was trimmed by 2 bases and J by 1 base, leaving 9 bases between them. CDR3 size: 14 residues. CDR1 is SGHRS and CDR2 is YFSETQ in the germline V gene. The CDR3 nucleotides are TGCGCCAGCAGCTTTACCCTACGGAACACTGAAGCTTTCTTT. Protein product: CASSFTLRNTEAFF.

The gene calls are TRBV24-1 and TRBJ1-5; TRBD1 matches at 8 bases. The CDR3 loop spans 16 amino acids. The junction had 4 bases not matched to a gene; V was cut back by 4 bases and J by 0 bases. Germline CDR1 KGHDR, CDR2 SFDVKD. The CDR3 protein is CATSEGQVTSNQPQHF. The CDR3 bases are TGTGCCACCAGTGAGGGACAGGTAACTAGCAATCAGCCCCAGCATTTT.

The chain links TRBV2 to TRBJ2-3; D possibly corresponds to TRBD2 (5 bases). The CDR3 spans 14 residues. V shed 8 bases and J shed 0 bases, with 12 bases lying between them. The germline V gene has CDR1 SNHLY and CDR2 FYNNEI. The CDR3 nucleotides read TGTGCCAGCTTGGCGGGCGCTAGCACAGATACGCAGTATTTT. Amino acids: CASLAGASTDTQYF.

V gene TRBV14 combines with J gene TRBJ1-5; unclear D gene. Germline values: CDR1 SGHDN, CDR2 FVKESK. The CDR3 runs 14 residues. Trimming took off 2 bases at V and 0 bases at J, with 5 bases between the two ends. This chain's CDR3 is CASSQSVSNQPQHF. CDR3 coding DNA: TGTGCCAGCAGCCAATCGGTTAGCAATCAGCCCCAGCATTTT.

This clone has a single count. The chain carries TRBV19 and TRBJ2-6; D may be TRBD1 (5 bases). Trimming shortened V by 2 bases and J by 4 bases, and 9 bases separated the two germline ends. CDR1 is LNHDA, CDR2 SQIVND, per germline (reference sequence). The CDR3 is 15 residues long. CDR3 region: CASSIQGHGANVLTF. CDR3 nucleotides: TGTGCCAGTAGTATACAGGGTCACGGGGCCAACGTCCTGACTTTC. The whole variable domain, filled in from reference TRBV19 and TRBJ2-6, reads DGGITQSPKYLFRKEGQNVTLSCEQNLNHDAMYWYRQDPGQGLRLIYYSQIVNDFQKGDIAEGYSVSREKKESFPLTVTSAQKNPTAFYLCASSIQGHGANVLTFGAGSRLTVL.

The chain combines TRBV19 with TRBJ2-2; 8 bases align to TRBD2. Unmatched junction bases numbered 24, after V lost 9 bases and J lost 6 bases. The V gene's germline CDR1 is LNHDA and CDR2 SQIVND (reference sequence). The CDR3 covers 19 residues. The DNA for the CDR3 is TGTGCCAGCGGGGCCCCCGGGACTAGAGTCTTGGATGGGGCCGGGGAGCTGTTTTTT. This codes for CASGAPGTRVLDGAGELFF.

This chain joins TRBV6-5 and TRBJ2-3; D possibly corresponds to TRBD1 (6 bases). The CDR3 extends over 14 amino acids. V shed 4 bases and J shed 4 bases, with 12 bases lying between them. Germline CDR1 MNHEY, CDR2 SVGAGI. Written as DNA, the CDR3 is TGTGCCAGCAGTTTCAGGGGAAGGGCAGATACGCAGTATTTT. The encoded protein is CASSFRGRADTQYF.

This clone was seen a single time. The chain combines TRBV25-1 with TRBJ1-1; 7 bases map to TRBD1. V lost 6 bases to trimming and J lost 0 bases; unmatched junction nucleotides: 7. The CDR3 loop spans 15 amino acids. Germline V gene sequence: CDR1 MGHDK, CDR2 SYGVNS. CDR3 loop: CASRQTGIMNTEAFF. CDR3 nucleotides: TGTGCCAGCAGACAGACAGGGATTATGAACACTGAAGCTTTCTTT.

The rearrangement links TRBV15 to TRBJ1-2; no reliable D call. V lost 0 bases and J lost 4, with 9 bases in between. The CDR3 runs 14 residues. The germline V gene encodes CDR1 LNHNV and CDR2 YYDKDF (reference sequence). The DNA for the CDR3 is TGTGCCACCAGCAGAGATCAGGCAGGCTATGGCTACACCTTC. This encodes CATSRDQAGYGYTF.

The chain combines TRBV21-1 with TRBJ1-3; TRBD1, the table's D call, lacks a check against the DNA. TRBV21-1 constitutes a pseudogene. This CDR3 region has 14 residues. The CDR3 DNA reads as TGTGCCAGCAGCAAAGCCCAGTCTGGAAACACCATATATTTT. Translated, it gives CASSKAQSGNTIYF.

This sequence joins TRBV21-1 and TRBJ1-2; TRBD1 is taken as the D call from the table, unchecked against the DNA. TRBV21-1 counts as a pseudogene. There are 17 residues in the CDR3. CDR3 nucleotides: TGTGCCAGCAGCCATAGGGCTGGACGGAAGGGGTGGAATGGCTACACCTTC. This sequence encodes CASSHRAGRKGWNGYTF.

The chain combines TRBV7-9 with TRBJ1-1; the match to TRBD1 covers 7 bases. Germline V gene sequence: CDR1 SEHNR, CDR2 FQNEAQ (reference sequence). The CDR3 contains 13 residues. After removal of 5 bases from V and 6 bases from J, the junction contained 6 bases not matched to a gene. In nucleotides, the CDR3 is TGTGCCAGCAGCCTAGGGCAGGGGGCTGAAGCTTTCTTT. Translated, it gives CASSLGQGAEAFF.

The genes are TRBV19 and TRBJ1-2, with TRBD1 matching over 11 bases. The germline CDR1 and CDR2 sequences are LNHDA and SQIVND (reference sequence). The CDR3 runs 14 residues. V lost 9 bases to trimming and J lost 6 bases; unmatched junction nucleotides: 9. The CDR3 nucleotides read TGTGCCAGCAGACGGACAGGGGGCGTCGATGGCTACACCTTC. This codes for CASRRTGGVDGYTF.

The chain is built from TRBV9 and TRBJ1-1; D is possibly TRBD1 (6 bases). The V end lost 4 bases, the J end lost 0 bases, and 13 bases lay between the germline ends. The CDR3 contains 15 residues. The V gene's germline CDR1 is SGDLS and CDR2 YYNGEE. The CDR3 nucleotides are TGTGCCAGCAGCCCTGGGACAACGGTGAACACTGAAGCTTTCTTT. Translated, it gives CASSPGTTVNTEAFF.

CDR3 in DNA: TGTGCCAGCAGTGAAGTCACACCGCGGACTGGAAACACCATATATTTT. As protein: CASSEVTPRTGNTIYF. The chain carries TRBV6-1 and TRBJ1-3; D is unclear. The CDR3 runs 16 residues. The V gene lost 1 base and the J gene lost 2 bases, with 12 bases spanning the gap. Germline loops: CDR1 MNHNS, CDR2 SASEGT.

V usage is TRBV2 and J usage is TRBJ2-5, with D possibly being TRBD1 (5 bases). Germline V lookup: CDR1 SNHLY, CDR2 FYNNEI. Trimming removed 5 bases at V and 4 bases at J, with 5 bases between. This CDR3 has 11 residues. The CDR3 DNA reads as TGTGCCAGCAGTAGGGGAGAGACCCAGTACTTC. This translates into CASSRGETQYF.